The T cell receptor (beta chain) under discussion was sequenced for a study of blood T cell repertoires in COVID-19. Study-wide context: The analysed material was cDNA or gDNA that came from T cells, B-cell-depleted T cells, or PBMCs.

Under the authors' procedure: Reference gene primer amplification gave estimated nucleated cell counts. TCRdb keeps only in-frame clones here, not all; method: immunoSEQ multiplex PCR. The V and J calls and clone size are taken from that table; D and trimming were inferred from the DNA. Of about 210,000 clones listed, roughly 79% are singletons. Adults between about 18 and 95 years of age took part from about two dozen US areas. Participants' reported clinical history set cohort assignment. J was trimmed by 2 bases and V by 2 bases; bases with no gene match: 0. The V gene's germline CDR1 is MGHRA and CDR2 YSYEKL. CDR3 length equals 14 residues.

The sequence was collected from a woman aged 45-60 years with acute COVID-19. Sequencing input: PBMCs or T cells enriched from blood (not recorded which). The rearrangement links TRBV4-1 to TRBJ1-5, with 7 bases identical to TRBD1. Written as DNA, the CDR3 is TGCGCCAGCAGCCAAACAGGGGGCAATCAGCCCCAGCATTTT. Encoded protein: CASSQTGGNQPQHF.